A single sample is the source of the 28 T cell receptor beta chains below, sequenced in a study of cytomegalovirus exposure and HLA in healthy donors. Profiling relied on immunoSEQ multiplex PCR, and the TCRdb table lists in-frame clones only, not all of them. The table lists over 45,000 clones, 88% of them singletons. The sequenced sample consisted of PBMCs. These receptors came from a woman younger than 45 in good health and CMV-seronegative.

The rearrangement joins TRBV18 to TRBJ1-2; TRBD1 is a possible D gene (5 bases). CDR1 and CDR2 (germline): KGHSH, LQKENI. V shed 2 bases and J shed 2 bases, with 12 bases lying between them. The length of the CDR3 is 15 residues. Here the CDR3 reads CASSPTSGGNYGYTF. The DNA for the CDR3 is TGTGCCAGCTCACCAACCTCGGGGGGGAACTATGGCTACACCTTC.

V gene TRBV15 combines with J gene TRBJ2-5, with 7 bases lining up with TRBD1. Germline CDR1 LNHNV, CDR2 YYDKDF (reference sequence). V shed 6 bases and J 3 bases; nucleotides not matched to a gene: 13. This CDR3 is 16 amino acids long. CDR3 residues: CATSKRGPGWKETQYF. CDR3 nucleotide sequence: TGTGCCACCAGTAAAAGGGGGCCCGGATGGAAAGAGACCCAGTACTTC.

This chain uses TRBV19 with TRBJ1-5; maybe TRBD1 (5 bases). CDR1 and CDR2 (germline): LNHDA, SQIVND (reference sequence). Deletions cut 2 bases from V and 2 bases from J, with 13 bases between. The CDR3 contains 16 residues. The CDR3 here is CASSIWRGVGNQPQHF. Here the CDR3 DNA reads TGTGCCAGTAGTATATGGAGGGGTGTGGGCAATCAGCCCCAGCATTTT.

This rearrangement joins TRBV6-5 to TRBJ2-6; no firm D call. The CDR3 is 16 amino acids. Germline V gives CDR1 MNHEY, CDR2 SVGAGI. Trimming pared 4 bases from V and 0 bases from J, leaving 10 bases between. The CDR3 nucleotides read TGTGCCAGCAGTTCCCGTATTAGCTCTGGGGCCAACGTCCTGACTTTC. This gives the protein CASSSRISSGANVLTF.

The J gene is TRBJ2-1, the V gene TRBV28, with 7 bases matching TRBD2. The length of the CDR3 is 13 residues. Germline assignment: CDR1 MDHEN and CDR2 SYDVKM. Trimming cost V 6 bases and J 9 bases; bases outside gene matches: 8. The CDR3 loop reads CASSPPPGGEQFF. CDR3 bases: TGTGCCAGCAGCCCCCCCCCGGGAGGTGAGCAGTTCTTC.

CDR3 coding DNA: TGTGCCAGCAGCTTAGTTGGCAGATATAGCAATCAGCCCCAGCATTTT. This translates into CASSLVGRYSNQPQHF. The chain recombines TRBV7-2 with TRBJ1-5; D is ambiguous. Trimming pared 1 base from V and 0 bases from J, leaving 10 bases between. CDR3 length: 16 amino acids. Germline V gives CDR1 SGHTA, CDR2 FQGNSA.

The chain couples TRBV5-4 to TRBJ2-2; 8 bases are shared with TRBD1. The CDR3 totals 14 residues. Germline CDR1 SGHNT, CDR2 YYREEE (reference sequence). V was clipped by 2 bases and J by 7 bases; unmatched bases: 4. The CDR3 DNA follows: TGTGCCAGCAGCTTTACAGGGGGTAACGGGGAGCTGTTTTTT. Protein product: CASSFTGGNGELFF.

The V call is TRBV2, the J call TRBJ1-5; 7 bases map to TRBD1. The CDR3 runs 14 residues. Germline loops: CDR1 SNHLY, CDR2 FYNNEI. The V segment lost 8 bases and the J segment 2 bases; nucleotides outside the gene matches: 6. DNA of the CDR3: TGTGCCAGCGAGACAGGGTTAGGCAATCAGCCCCAGCATTTT. Protein: CASETGLGNQPQHF. The variable domain in full, with the rest retrieved from reference TRBV2 and TRBJ1-5, is EPEVTQTPSHQVTQMGQEVILRCVPISNHLYFYWYRQILGQKVEFLVSFYNNEISEKSEIFDDQFSVERPDGSNFTLKIRSTKLEDSAMYFCASETGLGNQPQHFGDGTRLSIL.

The rearrangement links TRBV27 to TRBJ2-1, with 10 bases identical to TRBD2. Looked up from germline, CDR1 is MNHEY and CDR2 is SMNVEV (reference sequence). This CDR3 comprises 16 residues. V lost 4 bases and J lost 6; bases outside the gene matches: 9. The CDR3 is CASSSRRLAGFNEQFF. The CDR3, as DNA: TGTGCCAGCAGTTCACGGAGACTAGCGGGTTTCAATGAGCAGTTCTTC.

The chain has TRBV27 and TRBJ2-7, with 9 nucleotides matching TRBD2. V lost 9 bases and J lost 3; bases outside the gene matches: 3. The CDR3 is made up of 12 amino acids. Germline V gene data show CDR1 as MNHEY and CDR2 as SMNVEV (reference sequence). CDR3 residues: CASGTSFYEQYF. The CDR3 coding sequence is TGTGCCAGTGGGACTAGCTTCTACGAGCAGTACTTC.

The V and J genes are TRBV5-8 and TRBJ2-1; 7 bases align to TRBD2. Germline V gives CDR1 SGHTS, CDR2 YDEGEE. V dropped 4 bases and J dropped 4; count of bases not matched to a gene: 5. The CDR3 runs 14 residues. CDR3 bases: TGTGCCAGCAGCGCACTAGCGAAGTACAATGAGCAGTTCTTC. As protein: CASSALAKYNEQFF.

The J gene is TRBJ2-3, the V gene TRBV28, with 10 bases aligning to TRBD2. CDR1 and CDR2 from the germline V gene are MDHEN and SYDVKM. The CDR3 spans 15 residues. The V and J ends lost 6 bases and 4 bases, in that order; junction bases with no gene match: 7. In nucleotides, the CDR3 is TGTGCCAGCAGACTAGCGGGAAGCCTGGCAGATACGCAGTATTTT. Amino acid sequence: CASRLAGSLADTQYF.

The V gene is TRBV5-1, the J gene TRBJ2-7; maybe TRBD2 (6 bases). Trimming removed 1 base from V and 3 bases from J, with 14 bases in between. Germline-derived CDR1 and CDR2 are SGHRS and YFSETQ. CDR3 length: 15 amino acids. The CDR3 protein is CASSLNRGGLYEQYF. CDR3 nucleotide sequence: TGCGCCAGCAGCTTGAATCGGGGAGGACTCTACGAGCAGTACTTC.

The chain is built from TRBV6-1 and TRBJ2-7, with 9 bases aligning to TRBD1. The germline gives CDR1 MNHNS, CDR2 SASEGT. V shed 4 bases, J shed 4 bases, and the junction held 8 bases outside the gene matches. The CDR3 covers 15 residues. As DNA, the CDR3 is TGTGCCAGCAGTGGATCCGGGACAGGGTTGTACGAGCAGTACTTC. Its translation is CASSGSGTGLYEQYF.

Concerning this clone itself: This same CDR3 is encoded by further DNA sequences in the sample. The chain carries TRBV29-1 and TRBJ1-1; no clear D gene. The ends were cut back, 3 bases at V and 0 bases at J, with 8 bases in the middle. This CDR3 is built from 13 residues. Germline CDR1 SQVTM, CDR2 ANQGSEA. The CDR3 sequence: CSVEPRLNTEAFF. The CDR3 coding sequence is TGCAGCGTTGAGCCGCGGCTGAACACTGAAGCTTTCTTT.

The rearrangement links TRBV5-1 to TRBJ2-7; 7 bases are a match to TRBD1. V was clipped by 5 bases and J by 5 bases; unmatched bases: 10. Germline CDR1 is SGHRS and CDR2 is YFSETQ. There are 14 residues in the CDR3. The CDR3 nucleotides read TGCGCCAGCAGTATCGGGACAGCGGCCAACGAGCAGTACTTC. It specifies CASSIGTAANEQYF.

The V and J genes are TRBV4-1 and TRBJ1-2; the D gene is possibly TRBD1 (5 bases). The CDR3 runs 15 residues. Germline V gene sequence: CDR1 MGHRA, CDR2 YSYEKL. Trimming took off 5 bases at V and 2 bases at J, with 15 bases between the two ends. The CDR3 sequence: CASSYVGGGNYGYTF. The CDR3 DNA sequence: TGCGCCAGCAGCTACGTCGGGGGGGGGAACTATGGCTACACCTTC.

This chain joins TRBV2 and TRBJ1-3, with D unresolved. CDR3 length: 14 residues. The germline V and J ends were trimmed by 4 bases and 4 bases, with 11 bases remaining between them. Looked up from germline, CDR1 is SNHLY and CDR2 is FYNNEI. The CDR3 DNA sequence: TGTGCCAGCAGTGGATCACGCGGGGGAAACACCATATATTTT. Encoded protein: CASSGSRGGNTIYF.

The CDR3 region has the DNA TGCGCCAGCAGCTTGGGCCTAAGCTCCTACAATGAGCAGTTCTTC. This encodes CASSLGLSSYNEQFF. J is TRBJ2-1 and V is TRBV5-1; no firm D call. Trimming left V 0 bases short and J 0 bases short, with 7 bases between. Per germline, CDR1 SGHRS and CDR2 YFSETQ. This CDR3 region has 15 residues.

V usage is TRBV11-2 and J usage is TRBJ2-7, with TRBD1 identical over 9 bases. V trimming: 5 bases; J trimming: 0 bases; junction bases outside the gene matches: 5. The CDR3 totals 15 residues. The V gene's germline CDR1 is SGHAT and CDR2 FQNNGV. The CDR3 bases are TGTGCCAGCAGCCCGGGGACAGGGACCTCCTACGAGCAGTACTTC. Translation: CASSPGTGTSYEQYF.

The chain joins TRBV25-1 to TRBJ1-2; unclear D gene. This CDR3 contains 16 residues. Trimming stripped 1 base from V and 6 bases from J, with 18 bases between. CDR1 and CDR2 from the germline V gene are MGHDK and SYGVNS. CDR3 nucleotides: TGTGCCAGCAGTGAATTGCGCCCAGGTTCATTCGATGGCTACACCTTC. It is translated as CASSELRPGSFDGYTF.

The gene calls are TRBV7-2 and TRBJ1-1; D is unresolved. CDR3 length equals 13 residues. Germline-derived CDR1 and CDR2 are SGHTA and FQGNSA. The V end was cut by 1 base, the J end by 3 bases, with 6 bases between. CDR3 sequence: CASSLVQDTEAFF. Here the CDR3 DNA reads TGTGCCAGCAGCTTAGTTCAGGACACTGAAGCTTTCTTT.

The V and J genes are TRBV19 and TRBJ1-4; possibly TRBD1 for D (6 bases). This CDR3 region has 14 residues. The germline CDR1 and CDR2 sequences are LNHDA and SQIVND (reference sequence). The V and J ends lost 6 bases and 8 bases respectively, with 16 bases between them. The CDR3 bases are TGTGCCAGTAGCCTGACCCAGAGGGGGGAAAAACTGTTTTTT. It encodes CASSLTQRGEKLFF.

This chain connects TRBV29-1 to TRBJ2-7; 7 nucleotides line up with TRBD2. The CDR3 is 14 residues long. Germline CDR1 SQVTM, CDR2 ANQGSEA. The V and J ends lost 6 bases and 0 bases, in that order; junction bases with no gene match: 8. Written as DNA, the CDR3 is TGCAGCGTACTGGCGGGGGTCGGCTCCTACGAGCAGTACTTC. It codes for CSVLAGVGSYEQYF.

This clone was seen just once. The rearrangement links TRBV9 to TRBJ1-3; no clear D gene. The V end was cut by 1 base, the J end by 2 bases, with 7 bases between. The germline V gene encodes CDR1 SGDLS and CDR2 YYNGEE. The length of the CDR3 is 14 residues. The DNA for the CDR3 is TGTGCCAGCAGCGTACTCGAGACTGGAAACACCATATATTTT. This gives the protein CASSVLETGNTIYF.

The chain couples TRBV2 to TRBJ1-5, with 8 nucleotides matching TRBD1. V dropped 1 base and J dropped 6; count of bases not matched to a gene: 5. The CDR3 covers 15 residues. Germline V gives CDR1 SNHLY, CDR2 FYNNEI. The DNA of the CDR3 is TGTGCCAGCAGTGAAGAGACAGGGGCCTTTCAGCCCCAGCATTTT. Amino acids: CASSEETGAFQPQHF.

The chain has TRBV9 and TRBJ2-1, with a possible D match to TRBD2 (6 bases). CDR3 length: 14 residues. With 0 bases removed from V and 9 bases from J, the gap between germline ends came to 13 bases. The V gene's germline CDR1 is SGDLS and CDR2 YYNGEE. The CDR3 DNA follows: TGTGCCAGCAGCGTAGGCTGGGCCGGGGGTGAGCAGTTCTTC. It translates to CASSVGWAGGEQFF.

In its sample, this clone was seen once. The chain uses TRBV5-6 and TRBJ2-5; 9 bases line up with TRBD1. Germline CDR1 and CDR2: SGHDT and YYEEEE. J gave up 5 bases and V 0 bases, and 5 bases lay outside the gene matches. The CDR3 covers 15 residues. CDR3 nucleotide sequence: TGTGCCAGCAGCTTGGTACAGGGGGCTTGGGAGACCCAGTACTTC. Translated, it gives CASSLVQGAWETQYF.